Each of the 21 T cell receptor beta chains below was sequenced from the same sample in a study of blood T cells in healthy people across ages. Primed by a sample-barcoded 5' primer and a J-beta primer mix, a second PCR proceeded for about 6 to 12 cycles. Each CDR3 protein gets one entry after TCRdb re-called the 5' RACE reads with MiXCR. The sample includes some 730,000 distinct CDR3 sequences, 22% of them seen just once. Source material: blood. The source of these receptors is a man aged 65 to 85 in good health.

V gene TRBV9 combines with J gene TRBJ2-7, with TRBD2 matching 11 bases. The DNA end lines up better with TRBJ2-1; the J call may be wrong. Germline V gene lookup returns CDR1 SGDLS and CDR2 YYNGEE. The CDR3 has 15 amino acids. CDR3 sequence reads: CASSHSGRAIDEQFF. CDR3 nucleotide sequence: TGTGCCAGCAGCCATAGCGGGAGGGCCATCGATGAGCAGTTCTTC.

The genes are TRBV5-1 and TRBJ1-4; 9 bases align to TRBD1. This CDR3 is built from 16 residues. J gave up 5 bases and V 4 bases, and 9 bases lay outside the gene matches. Germline V gives CDR1 SGHRS, CDR2 YFSETQ. The DNA of the CDR3 is TGCGCCAGCAGCAACACTGGGACAGGGACAAATGAAAAACTGTTTTTT. Translated: CASSNTGTGTNEKLFF.

The chain links TRBV13 to TRBJ2-5, with D maybe TRBD2 (6 bases). V lost 3 bases to trimming and J lost 11 bases, with 13 bases between them. The germline gives CDR1 PRHDT, CDR2 FYEKMQ (reference sequence). This CDR3 spans 12 amino acids. The CDR3 reads CASSLPGREQYF. DNA for the CDR3: TGTGCCAGCAGCTTGCCAGGTCGGGAGCAGTACTTC.

This rearrangement joins TRBV12-3 or TRBV12-4 to TRBJ1-2, with D perhaps TRBD1 (5 bases). The CDR3 is made up of 13 amino acids. V was pared by 5 bases and J by 8 bases, with 15 bases between. CDR3 bases: TGTGCCAGCAGTAAACAGGATGTTGAGGGCTACACCTTC. Encoded protein: CASSKQDVEGYTF.

V is TRBV9 and J is TRBJ2-3; the D gene is possibly TRBD2 (6 bases). The V and J ends lost 5 bases and 1 base respectively, with 17 bases between them. This CDR3 has 16 amino acids. Germline lookup yields CDR1 SGDLS and CDR2 YYNGEE. In DNA form, the CDR3 reads TGTGCCAGCAGACACCCCCTTACGGGGGGCACAGATACGCAGTATTTT. Its protein product is CASRHPLTGGTDTQYF.

The rearrangement joins TRBV7-6 to TRBJ1-2, with D uncertain. This CDR3 has 16 amino acids. The ends were cut back, 2 bases at V and 5 bases at J, with 18 bases in the middle. Germline CDR1 is SGHVS and CDR2 is FNYEAQ. The CDR3 here is CASSLNFVMDLYGYTF. The CDR3 DNA reads as TGTGCCAGCAGCTTAAACTTTGTGATGGACCTATATGGCTACACCTTC.

Turning to this clonotype: Mismatch with germline at one junction end may stem from a read error. CDR3 DNA sequence: TGTGTCAGCACCCGGGACCTCCCTAGCACAGATACGCAGTATTTT. Translated, it gives CVSTRDLPSTDTQYF. This chain joins TRBV9 and TRBJ2-3; either TRBD1 or TRBD2 may supply D (5 bases each). CDR1 SGDLS and CDR2 YYNGEE come from the germline V gene. The CDR3 sequence is 15 residues long.

This clonotype appeared a few times. This chain uses TRBV3-1 with TRBJ2-5, with 9 bases lining up with TRBD2. Matching the DNA end better, TRBJ2-1 makes the J call doubtful. The CDR3 is 17 residues long. In germline, CDR1 is LGHDT, CDR2 YNNKEL (reference sequence). The CDR3 region is CASSQDQRTSVRNEQFF. In DNA form, the CDR3 reads TGTGCCAGCAGCCAAGATCAGAGGACTAGCGTTCGCAATGAGCAGTTCTTC.

This clonotype came up a few times. The V and J genes are TRBV7-8 and TRBJ2-3; D is possibly TRBD1 (5 bases). The CDR3 has 17 residues. CDR1 and CDR2 (germline): SGHVS, FQNEAQ. Trimming pared 2 bases from V and 0 bases from J, leaving 15 bases between. The chain's CDR3 is CASSLTTPTASTDTQYF. As DNA, the CDR3 is TGTGCCAGCAGCTTAACCACTCCGACAGCTAGCACAGATACGCAGTATTTT.

The table lists this clonotype with a few counts. The chain couples TRBV20-1 to TRBJ1-2, with D possibly TRBD1 on 6 matching bases. CDR3 length: 13 amino acids. Germline CDR1 and CDR2: DFQATT and SNEGSKA (reference sequence). V was cut by 0 bases and J by 4 bases, with 9 bases left in between. CDR3 sequence reads: CSARDQQGYGYTF. The CDR3, as DNA: TGCAGTGCTAGAGATCAACAGGGCTATGGCTACACCTTC.

This clonotype was detected a few times. The chain has TRBV28 and TRBJ1-2; possible D gene TRBD1, 6 bases. Germline V gives CDR1 MDHEN, CDR2 SYDVKM. CDR3 length: 13 amino acids. V lost 6 bases and J lost 5, with 13 bases in between. CDR3 DNA sequence: TGTGCCAGCAGACTGACAGGTAGTTATGGCTACACCTTC. Protein: CASRLTGSYGYTF.

Only one count was recorded for this clonotype. The chain uses TRBV12-3 or TRBV12-4 and TRBJ2-5; 9 bases are shared with TRBD1. The J segment lost 4 bases and the V segment lost 6 bases, leaving 9 bases of the junction unmatched. This CDR3 has 15 amino acids. CDR3 DNA sequence: TGTGCCAGCAGCGTTTACAGGGGGCGCATAGAGACCCAGTACTTC. This encodes CASSVYRGRIETQYF.

This clonotype was detected a few times. The V call is TRBV13, the J call TRBJ2-1, with 10 positions matching TRBD2. J was trimmed by 0 bases and V by 0 bases; bases with no gene match: 8. Germline-derived CDR1 and CDR2 are PRHDT and FYEKMQ (reference sequence). This CDR3 has 19 amino acids. The CDR3 nucleotides read TGTGCCAGCAGCTTAGGAATAGCGGGGGGAAAAAGCTCCTACAATGAGCAGTTCTTC. Protein sequence: CASSLGIAGGKSSYNEQFF.

In the case of this clonotype: The junction does not match germline at one end; this may be a read error. This chain uses TRBV2 with TRBJ1-2; D unclear. Germline-derived CDR1 and CDR2 are SNHLY and FYNNEI. This CDR3 has 11 amino acids. CDR3 residues: CASSEEGPHAF. The CDR3 DNA is TGTGCCAGCAGTGAGGAAGGGCCTCACGCCTTC.

This clonotype was counted only a few times. V usage is TRBV20-1 and J usage is TRBJ2-3, with D possibly matching TRBD2 (6 bases). Deletions cut 3 bases from V and 1 base from J, with 17 bases between. CDR1 is DFQATT and CDR2 is SNEGSKA in the germline V gene (reference sequence). The CDR3 has 16 amino acids. DNA for the CDR3: TGCAGTGCTAGTCCGAGAACGGGGGTTGGCACAGATACGCAGTATTTT. Translation: CSASPRTGVGTDTQYF.

This clonotype was recorded many times. The chain combines TRBV21-1 with TRBJ2-7. TRBV21-1 is designated a pseudogene. This CDR3 region has 14 residues. The CDR3 DNA sequence: TGTGCCAGCAGACTACAAAAGAAAGCCTACGAGCAGTACGTC. Translated: CASRLQKKAYEQYV.

This chain uses TRBV7-9 with TRBJ2-5; 10 bases agree with TRBD1. The J call may be mistaken, given a closer DNA end match to TRBJ2-7. This CDR3 is 16 amino acids long. The germline CDR1 and CDR2 sequences are SEHNR and FQNEAQ (reference sequence). The CDR3 bases are TGTGCCAGCAGCTTATTTAAGGACAGGGGGGCTTACGAGCAGTACTTC. As protein: CASSLFKDRGAYEQYF.

V and J are TRBV18 and TRBJ2-5, with D perhaps being TRBD1 or TRBD2 (5 bases each). This CDR3 contains 15 residues. Trimming cost V 0 bases and J 4 bases, with 12 bases left between them. From germline, CDR1 is KGHSH and CDR2 LQKENI. The CDR3 DNA follows: TGTGCCAGCTCACCACCGAGGGGCGAGGCAGAGACCCAGTACTTC. Its protein is CASSPPRGEAETQYF.

This clonotype was seen a handful of times. This rearrangement joins TRBV7-9 to TRBJ1-4, with TRBD1 matching over 7 bases. V lost 8 bases, J lost 8 bases, and 2 bases stayed unmatched. This CDR3 spans 11 amino acids. Per germline, CDR1 SEHNR and CDR2 FQNEAQ (reference sequence). The CDR3: CASARGEKLFF. CDR3 bases: TGTGCCAGCGCCAGGGGGGAAAAACTGTTTTTT.

This clonotype was counted a few times. The chain uses TRBV4-3 and TRBJ2-5, with D unclear. This CDR3 comprises 15 residues. From germline, CDR1 is LGHNA and CDR2 YSLEER. Between the trimmed V and J ends, which lost 0 bases and 3 bases, there was a span of 11 bases. The CDR3 sequence is CASSQEGYSKETQYF. The CDR3 bases are TGCGCCAGCAGCCAAGAGGGATACTCAAAAGAGACCCAGTACTTC.

This clonotype was detected many times. This sequence joins TRBV12-3 or TRBV12-4 and TRBJ2-5; D possibly corresponds to TRBD1 (6 bases). The CDR3 spans 12 residues. V lost 5 bases to trimming and J lost 5 bases, with 9 bases between them. CDR3 region: CASSAGQETQYF. DNA of the CDR3: TGTGCCAGCAGTGCAGGACAGGAGACCCAGTACTTC.